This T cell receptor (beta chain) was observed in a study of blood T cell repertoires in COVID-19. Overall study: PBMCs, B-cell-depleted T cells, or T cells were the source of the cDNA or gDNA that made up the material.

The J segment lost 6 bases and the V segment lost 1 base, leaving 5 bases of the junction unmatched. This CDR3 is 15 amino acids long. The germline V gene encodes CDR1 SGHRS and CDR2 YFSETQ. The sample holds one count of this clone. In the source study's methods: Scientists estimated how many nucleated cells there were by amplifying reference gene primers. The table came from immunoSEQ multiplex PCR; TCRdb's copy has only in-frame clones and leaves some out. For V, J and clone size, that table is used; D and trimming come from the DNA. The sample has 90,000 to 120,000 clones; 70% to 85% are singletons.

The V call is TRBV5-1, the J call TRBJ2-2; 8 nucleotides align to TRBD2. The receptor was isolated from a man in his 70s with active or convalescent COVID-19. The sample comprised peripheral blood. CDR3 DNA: TGCGCCAGCAGCTTGAGCGGGAGAGAGCCCGGGGAGCTGTTTTTT. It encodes CASSLSGREPGELFF. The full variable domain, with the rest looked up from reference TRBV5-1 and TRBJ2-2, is KAGVTQTPRYLIKTRGQQVTLSCSPISGHRSVSWYQQTPGQGLQFLFEYFSETQRNKGNFPGRFSGRQFSNSRSEMNVSTLELGDSALYLCASSLSGREPGELFFGEGSRLTVL.